This section outlines one T cell receptor (beta chain) sequence together with its context. Its antigen has not been determined. Base qualities were left out, and no much larger clone turns up one base away. The cohort consisted of approximately 690 healthy bone marrow donors. At the time of sampling, every cohort member was nominally healthy, though immune exposures that went unrecorded were likely present. The donor was CMV seropositive and belonged to the group of about 290 seropositive cohort members. Each donor provided a peripheral blood sample, and peripheral blood mononuclear cells were used for TCR beta sequencing. Genomic DNA was extracted from the blood cell samples with the Qiagen DNeasy Blood Extraction Kit. The source of the sample is a study of cytomegalovirus exposure and HLA in healthy donors (dated by TCRdb to the late 2010s). Regarding the complete study: In an earlier analysis of approximately 640 of the donors, 276 Gb of sequence data and 120 million or so unique TCR beta sequences from 150 million to 200 million T cells were reported. Along with the roughly 710-subject first cohort, a separate validation cohort of over a hundred different subjects was used. Donor age, sex, ethnicity and CMV serostatus were compiled alongside the repertoire data. The study was designed to test whether signatures of past pathogen exposure could be identified by cataloging public T cell receptors. In the later analysis, no new phenotypic data were used to find candidate immune exposures; instead, reliance was placed on TCR beta sequences and their occurrence across donors. All discovery cohort repertoires had been generated on a single sequencing platform. High-throughput TCR immunosequencing, statistical association of individual TCRs with disease status, and machine learning were combined to predict cytomegalovirus infection status. Roughly 320 gigabases of sequencing data and around 85 million unique TCR sequences made up an early release that covered about 640 HLA-typed donors. In an earlier analysis of over 550 of the donors, high-throughput TCR beta sequencing was used to judge whether each TCR beta V gene segment behaved as functional or pseudogenic. A later analysis re-analyzed previously published TCR beta repertoires from 660 or so donors and added high-resolution HLA genotyping to study TCR occurrence patterns. Genome-wide SNP genotypes for about 60% of the 666 donors were used in a later genetic analysis, which treated that subset as a discovery cohort. On average, roughly 240,000 unique TCR beta nucleotide sequences were sequenced per donor among about 400 genotyped donors of the cohort, with roughly 19% of those sequences being non-productive. Four or five DR-DQ haplotypes were handled as single units for association and clustering because linkage in the cohort was strong. The genetic ancestry cluster associated with self-reported Caucasian donors included 81% of the roughly 380 genotyped donors. Typing coverage differed by locus: A, B, C, DRB1 and DQB1 were typed in roughly 620-640 donors, DQA1 in roughly 510, DPA1 in 600 to 610, and DPB1 in approximately 450. HLA typing covered class I and class II loci at four-digit resolution. The study used immunosequencing to profile the T cell repertoires of 666 subjects and linked those repertoires to cytomegalovirus serostatus. General conclusions and limits of the study: A further reported finding was that TCR beta sequences accurately predicted the HLA-A and HLA-B alleles for most subjects in the first cohort. In an earlier analysis of approximately 600 of the donors, most TCR beta V segments were observed in productive rearrangements about 87% or about 30% of the time, broadly matching IMGT annotations. The authors suggested that the approach could potentially be extended to other disease states and immunological phenotypes. In the study, 150 to 200 TCR beta chains were listed as associated with cytomegalovirus. In a later analysis, HLA-associated TCR beta chains were found to be more clonally expanded and to have lower generation probabilities than equally common non-associated chains. In a later analysis, TCR association rates were found to vary across HLA loci, with the most associated TCRs seen for DRB1 alleles and the fewest for HLA-C alleles. The earlier analysis of almost 600 of the donors excluded 15 to 20 rarely observed V segments, including chromosome 9 orphons, because counts were too low. The 87-base-pair reads could not distinguish some IMGT-functional V segments, including TRBV6-2 and TRBV6-3, so those segments were excluded. Because HLA typing was missing for some donors at each locus, association tests included only the typed subset. For the cohort, immune exposure information was limited to CMV serostatus. While some public TCRs were present in many individuals, most TCR sequences turned up only very rarely across donors. The presence/absence analyses assumed that sequencing depth was roughly uniform across donors, and that assumption may not be true. In a later analysis, several top co-occurrence clusters were reported to appear linked to parvovirus B19, influenza, CMV and Epstein-Barr virus. A group of highly shared sequence variants was considered likely to be a technical artifact of the sequencing pipeline. Correlated functional status among segregating V segments might be attributable to linkage disequilibrium, but an unknown experimental factor could not be ruled out. A later analysis associated 15,000 to 20,000 TCR beta sequences with specific HLA alleles at a false discovery rate of 0.05. Assigning TCR associations to individual alleles was difficult when HLA alleles, especially DR and DQ, strongly co-occurred. A few of the identified cytomegalovirus-associated TCR beta chains were confirmed in vitro to be specific for cytomegalovirus antigens. This cohort had only TCR beta chains sequenced, and the lack of alpha or paired-chain data limited which features could be detected. The classifier was reported to diagnose cytomegalovirus status with high specificity and sensitivity in both the original cohort and the validation cohort. A later genetic analysis reported fewer N-insertions in productive TCRs among donors in an Asian-associated ancestry cluster than the roughly 650-donor mean. An association between a missense DCLRE1C variant and V-gene and J-gene trimming of TCR beta chains was found in a later genetic analysis and replicated in an independent cohort. Most CMV-associated TCR beta chains appeared to be HLA-restricted in a later analysis, and the HLA associations seemed to be driven largely by CMV exposure.

Receptor amplification or capture employed the immunoSEQ multiplex PCR assay. For the multiplex PCR, a mixture combining 60 forward primers for TCR Vbeta segments and 13 reverse primers for TCR Jbeta segments was used. The CDR3 region of rearranged TCR beta genes was amplified from genomic DNA by a multiplex PCR assay. The Illumina HiSeq System was used to sequence the amplified TCR beta libraries as 87-base-pair reads. The published analysis was carried out like this. Across the 500 to 700 repertoires, a later analysis counted tens of millions of unique TCR beta chains, 9.5 million to 12 million of which were shared by at least two donors. Raw reads were error-corrected and collapsed into unique sequences by a nearest-neighbor algorithm in which closely related sequences were merged to remove PCR and sequencing errors. V, D and J gene segments were assigned by aligning CDR3 sequences to IMGT reference sequences. Each retained sequence needed at least a six-nucleotide match to both a V gene segment and a J gene segment. Rearrangements were called productive when the CDR3 lacked stop codons and stayed in frame with V and J; all others were non-productive. Following IMGT convention, CDR3 was defined as the stretch from the second conserved V-encoded cysteine to the conserved J-encoded phenylalanine. The earlier analysis of about 610 of the donors excluded sequences that lacked an unambiguous match to a single V gene segment. In an earlier analysis of several hundred of the donors, V segments were called functional above 56.7% productive rearrangements and were called segregating when the between-donor standard deviation exceeded 5%. To diagnose cytomegalovirus status from the catalog of TCR beta chain sequences, a statistical classification framework was built. In a later analysis, TCR nucleotide sequences were compared against IMGT/GENE-DB human TR gene sequences so that V and J genes could be assigned. The TCRdist pipeline was used in a later analysis to assign CDR3 sequences and most-parsimonious VDJ recombination scenarios. In a later analysis, every TCR beta chain was defined by the combination of its CDR3 amino acid sequence and its V-gene family, and reads without a unique V-gene family were dropped. As a way to deal with suspected cross-contamination and a sequencing artifact, a later analysis dropped hundreds of nucleotide sequences that were highly shared and had low generation probability. For each public chain, a later analysis derived a clonal expansion index from normalized ranks of inferred template counts within each repertoire. In a later analysis, generation probabilities were computed with a VDJ recombination model fitted to out-of-frame rearrangements, and the resulting probabilities were checked against IGoR. Hypergeometric tests were used in a later analysis to score TCR-TCR, TCR-HLA and TCR-CMV co-occurrence, with a repertoire-size bias correction applied to the TCR pairs. In a later analysis, false discovery rates were estimated by permuting HLA or CMV assignments 20 times. A later analysis grouped co-occurring TCRs with DBSCAN, adding TCRdist sequence similarity when clustering within HLA-allele-positive subsets. Co-occurrence clustering excluded repertoires with fewer than 30,000 or more than 120,000 public chains, plus five with anomalous nucleotide sharing. TCRdb stores this immuneACCESS table with in-frame sequences only. Part of the clones is absent; in the studies checked, under half of the shortfall reflects unresolved V genes, and no reason is known for the rest. V, J and clone size reflect that table, while D and trimming were determined from the DNA. The sample contains over 50,000 clones, approximately 74% of them found a single time. The ten largest clones add up to 17% of the sample.

The CDR3 measures 14 amino acids from cysteine to phenylalanine. Of all the DNA, just the CDR3 is kept, 42 bases in frame from base 1. The CDR1 and CDR2 encoded by the germline V gene are LGHNA and YNFKEQ. V lost 3 bases and J lost 6 bases; the stretch between them is 14 bases long. The clonotype comes from a man in his forties in good health and CMV-seropositive. The V gene is TRBV4-2 and the J gene is TRBJ1-2, with a weak D call of TRBD1 (6 bases match). Material: PBMCs. The DNA is as follows: TGTGCCAGCAGCCAGATTGGGGGCACTGATGGCTACACCTTC. It translates to CASSQIGGTDGYTF.